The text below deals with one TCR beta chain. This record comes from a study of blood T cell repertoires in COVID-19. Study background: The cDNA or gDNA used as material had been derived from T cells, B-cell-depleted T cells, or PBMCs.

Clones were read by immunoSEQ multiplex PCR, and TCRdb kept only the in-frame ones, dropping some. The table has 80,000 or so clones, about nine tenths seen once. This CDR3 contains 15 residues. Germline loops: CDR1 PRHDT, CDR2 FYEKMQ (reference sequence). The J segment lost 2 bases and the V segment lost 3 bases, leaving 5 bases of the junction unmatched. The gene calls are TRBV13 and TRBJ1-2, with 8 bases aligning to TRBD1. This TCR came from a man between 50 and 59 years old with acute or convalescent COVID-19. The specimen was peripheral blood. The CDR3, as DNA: TGTGCCAGCAGCTTCCGGACAGGGCTCAACTATGGCTACACCTTC. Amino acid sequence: CASSFRTGLNYGYTF.